The entry below describes one TCR beta chain. This table comes from immunoSEQ multiplex PCR, and its TCRdb copy is limited to in-frame clones, with some not included. The sample contains tens of thousands of clones, about 95% of which appear only once. This sample is drawn from a study of graft-versus-host responses after intestinal transplantation. This CDR3 has 15 residues. Trimming left V 0 bases short and J 0 bases short, with 8 bases between. Germline CDR1 is SGHRS and CDR2 is YFSETQ. The clonotype comes from a human patient who received an intestinal transplant, so some T cells may come from the graft donor. V usage is TRBV5-1 and J usage is TRBJ2-3, with no clear D. The material sequenced was PBMCs, taken roughly 51 weeks after intestinal transplant. The CDR3 reads CASSLDSTSTDTQYF. The DNA of the CDR3 is TGCGCCAGCAGCTTGGACAGCACTAGCACAGATACGCAGTATTTT. The full variable domain, rest sourced from reference TRBV5-1 and TRBJ2-3, is KAGVTQTPRYLIKTRGQQVTLSCSPISGHRSVSWYQQTPGQGLQFLFEYFSETQRNKGNFPGRFSGRQFSNSRSEMNVSTLELGDSALYLCASSLDSTSTDTQYFGPGTRLTVL.